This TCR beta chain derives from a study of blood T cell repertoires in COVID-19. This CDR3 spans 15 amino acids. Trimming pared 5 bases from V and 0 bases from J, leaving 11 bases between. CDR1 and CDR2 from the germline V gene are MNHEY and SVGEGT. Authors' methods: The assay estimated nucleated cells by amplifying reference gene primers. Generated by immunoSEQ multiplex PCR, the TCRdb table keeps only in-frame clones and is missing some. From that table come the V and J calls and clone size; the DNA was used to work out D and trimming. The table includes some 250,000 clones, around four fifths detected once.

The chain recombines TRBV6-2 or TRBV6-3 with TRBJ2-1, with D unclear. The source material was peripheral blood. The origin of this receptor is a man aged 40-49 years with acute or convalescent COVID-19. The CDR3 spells CASSPLKSSYNEQFF. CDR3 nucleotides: TGTGCCAGCAGTCCCCTGAAGAGCTCCTACAATGAGCAGTTCTTC.